This TCR beta chain was sequenced during a study of control samples from healthy donors and cancer patients. This clone was counted only a few times. Assay used: immunoSEQ multiplex PCR; TCRdb lists only in-frame clones, some missing. The sample has more than 95,000 clones, 75% to 90% seen once. Germline V gene data show CDR1 as LGHNA and CDR2 as YNFKEQ. V was clipped by 1 base and J by 4 bases, with 10 bases between them. This CDR3 spans 14 amino acids. This TCR was recovered from a man in his sixties with lung cancer. Input material: PBMCs. The rearrangement links TRBV4-2 to TRBJ1-2; weak D call: TRBD1 (6 bases). The CDR3, as DNA: TGTGCCAGCAGCCAAGGGGGGGCGGTCTATGGCTACACCTTC. It is translated as CASSQGGAVYGYTF.